This TCR beta chain appears in the sequencing data of a study of T cell clonotyping in hematopoietic cell transplantation. Study background: Recipients' pretransplant samples followed cytoreduction. Study-level points and caveats: Recipient TCR diversity dropped after transplant; expanded clonotypes rose from day 30 to 180. At the given depth, recipient repertoires were over 95% de novo clonotypes.

Profiled with immunoSEQ multiplex PCR; TCRdb holds only in-frame clones, not every one. This table has more than 25,000 clones, 60% to 75% appearing once. As for this clone: Its antigen remains unknown.

Time point denoted: recipient sample about 28 days before transplant, after cytoreduction. This clonotype was sampled from a man in his forties or fifties with myelodysplastic syndrome. Some clones in this sample may be carry-over from other donors' samples. Material: peripheral blood mononuclear cells, obtained before stem cell transplant.

The DNA of the CDR3 is TGTGCCAGCAGTGGGACTCTCGAATACAATGAGCAGTTCTTC. It translates to CASSGTLEYNEQFF. V usage is TRBV6-1 and J usage is TRBJ2-1; possible D gene TRBD2, 5 bases. V gave up 4 bases and J gave up 4 bases, with 11 bases separating them. Per germline, CDR1 MNHNS and CDR2 SASEGT. The CDR3 is 14 residues long.